The 3 T cell receptor beta chains below were found in one sample sequenced in a study of monozygotic twins with cystic fibrosis. TCRdb keeps only in-frame clones here, not all; method: immunoSEQ multiplex PCR. The sample holds about 39,000 clones, approximately 90% seen once. Sequencing was performed on blood. The source of these receptors is a boy younger than 10 with cystic fibrosis.

The chain recombines TRBV7-9 with TRBJ1-1; D gene ambiguous. V lost 5 bases to trimming and J lost 0 bases, with 13 bases between them. Germline loops: CDR1 SEHNR, CDR2 FQNEAQ (reference sequence). The length of the CDR3 is 15 residues. The CDR3 nucleotides read TGTGCCAGCAGCCTTAGGGCGGTCATGAACACTGAAGCTTTCTTT. Its translation: CASSLRAVMNTEAFF.

This clone appeared once. DNA of the CDR3: TGTGCCAGCAGGCCTCTCGGGTCTGAAGCTTTCTTT. It specifies CASRPLGSEAFF. J is TRBJ1-1 and V is TRBV6-6; D is undetermined. The CDR3 extends over 12 amino acids. Germline V CDR1 and CDR2: MNHNY, SVGAGI (reference sequence). The V end was cut by 6 bases, the J end by 6 bases, with 11 bases between.

The chain joins TRBV18 to TRBJ1-1; TRBD1 might be the D (5 bases). Trimming pared 4 bases from V and 2 bases from J, leaving 11 bases between. Germline assignment: CDR1 KGHSH and CDR2 LQKENI. The CDR3 extends over 14 amino acids. The CDR3 reads CASSLSTANTEAFF. DNA of the CDR3: TGTGCCAGCTCACTATCGACAGCCAACACTGAAGCTTTCTTT.